This T cell receptor beta chain was sequenced for a study of blood T cell repertoires in COVID-19. Turning to the study itself: The United States, Italy and Spain supplied acute and convalescent COVID-19 samples.

This clone is a singleton in its sample. Method: immunoSEQ multiplex PCR; TCRdb's copy keeps in-frame clones and lacks some. Here the sample spans around 25,000 clones, around 89% being singletons. V shed 3 bases and J shed 8 bases, with 15 bases lying between them. The CDR3 loop spans 14 amino acids. Germline V CDR1 and CDR2: KGHDR, SFDVKD. This chain connects TRBV24-1 to TRBJ1-2; no clear D. This clonotype was obtained from a man between 65 and 79 years old with acute or convalescent COVID-19. The sequenced material came from peripheral blood. The CDR3 coding sequence is TGTGCCACCAGTGATCCCGGGAGGGAAGGCGGCTACACCTTC. Its protein is CATSDPGREGGYTF.